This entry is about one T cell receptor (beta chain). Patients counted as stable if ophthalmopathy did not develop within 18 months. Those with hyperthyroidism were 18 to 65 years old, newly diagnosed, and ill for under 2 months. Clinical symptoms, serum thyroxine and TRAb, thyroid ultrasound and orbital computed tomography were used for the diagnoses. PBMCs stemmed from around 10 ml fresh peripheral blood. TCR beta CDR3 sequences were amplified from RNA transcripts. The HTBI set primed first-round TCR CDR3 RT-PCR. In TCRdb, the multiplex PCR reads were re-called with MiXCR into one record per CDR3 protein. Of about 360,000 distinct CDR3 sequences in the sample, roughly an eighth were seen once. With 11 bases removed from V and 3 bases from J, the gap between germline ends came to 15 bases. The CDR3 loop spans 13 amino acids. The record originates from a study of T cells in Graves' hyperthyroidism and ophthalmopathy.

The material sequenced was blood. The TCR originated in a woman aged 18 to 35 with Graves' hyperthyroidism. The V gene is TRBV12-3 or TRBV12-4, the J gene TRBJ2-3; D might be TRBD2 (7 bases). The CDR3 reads CAGRGAGTDTQYF. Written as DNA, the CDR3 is TGTGCCGGGAGGGGGGCCGGGACAGATACGCAGTATTTT.